This T cell receptor beta chain is drawn from a study of vaccination effects on CD4 cells after COVID-19. Study conclusions and caveats: The study dataset contains few convalescent patients and includes no early post-infection timepoints.

The germline gives CDR1 SEHNR, CDR2 FQNEAQ (reference sequence). Trimming pared 3 bases from V and 0 bases from J, leaving 5 bases between. The CDR3 covers 14 residues. TCRdb's copy holds only in-frame clones and misses some; the assay was immunoSEQ multiplex PCR. The sample lists around 55,000 clones, roughly 76% occurring once. With the ViraFEST assay, the study expanded antigen-specific CD4+ T cells using viral peptide pools, then sequenced them. After less than twelve days in culture, the CD4+ T cells were isolated. In the vaccine recipients, nucleocapsid antibodies were negative and there was no prior SARS-CoV-2 infection. This clone appeared a few times. No antigen is known for it.

The receptor comes from a human donor who received a COVID-19 vaccine. Sequenced here: CD4+ T cells from PBMCs cultured with SARS-CoV-2 spike peptides, sampled before COVID-19 vaccination. The rearrangement links TRBV7-9 to TRBJ1-4, with D unresolved. The CDR3 loop reads CASSLLATNEKLFF. In DNA form, the CDR3 reads TGTGCCAGCAGCTTGTTGGCAACTAATGAAAAACTGTTTTTT.